This T cell receptor (beta chain) is from a study of long-term antiretroviral therapy in people with HIV. Each participant with HIV received care in the United States. The run of the v3.0 immunoSEQ assay was at survey level. This table comes from immunoSEQ multiplex PCR, and its TCRdb copy is limited to in-frame clones, with some not included. The sample has fewer than 30,000 clones; 65% to 85% are singletons. This clone was counted a few times. The V end lost 0 bases, the J end lost 6 bases, and 13 bases lay between the germline ends. Germline V CDR1 and CDR2: SGDLS, YYNGEE. CDR3 length equals 15 residues.

The chain couples TRBV9 to TRBJ1-5; perhaps TRBD1 as D (6 bases). Sequenced material: unsorted PBMCs, taken almost 2.9 years after starting antiretroviral therapy. The source is a man aged 30 to 45 with HIV. CDR3 residues: CASSVGAGVGQPQHF. The CDR3 coding sequence is TGTGCCAGCAGCGTAGGGGCAGGGGTCGGTCAGCCCCAGCATTTT.